This paragraph covers one T cell receptor (beta chain) sequence. The antigen is unknown. The protocol was immunoSEQ multiplex PCR, while the TCRdb copy is restricted to in-frame clones and leaves out a portion. The data hold roughly 400,000 clones, with over 75% observed a single time. The sample is drawn from a study of Ad26.COV2.S vaccination and SARS-CoV-2 variants. This sample's treatment: about 20 received Ad26.COV2.S at low or high dose, single or two shots; 5 received placebo; per-sample allocation not given. On day 63 after the first injection, vaccine and placebo recipients gave samples. General study findings and limits: Whether participants received vaccine or placebo, their non-spike TCR breadth was similar.

In germline, CDR1 is SGHDN, CDR2 FVKESK. The CDR3 runs to 21 residues. V gave up 4 bases and J gave up 0 bases, with 28 bases separating them. This TCR came from a person between 18 and 65 years old who received the Ad26.COV2.S COVID-19 vaccine or a placebo. The sequencing used peripheral blood, collected in a trial of Ad26.COV2.S vaccine versus placebo. The rearrangement uses TRBV14 and TRBJ2-4; D is possibly TRBD1 or TRBD2 (5 bases each). CDR3 bases: TGTGCCAGCAGCCCAACCCCTCCGGGACCATCACCCCGGATAGCCAAAAACATTCAGTACTTC. It encodes CASSPTPPGPSPRIAKNIQYF.